The TCR beta chain described here comes from a study of immune evolution from preneoplasia to lung adenocarcinoma. Study-level background: HLA loss of heterozygosity: about 7% AIS, about 15% MIA, roughly 35% ADC, none AAH.

The assay was immunoSEQ multiplex PCR, and TCRdb's table has in-frame clones only and misses some. Here the sample spans around 10,000 clones, 60% to 85% being singletons. The table lists this clone with a count of one. Germline CDR1 reads LNHDA; CDR2 reads SQIVND (reference sequence). This CDR3 contains 13 residues. V lost 4 bases to trimming and J lost 6 bases; unmatched junction nucleotides: 6. The sequenced sample was FFPE minimally invasive lung adenocarcinoma tissue. This clonotype originated in a person between 70 and 80 years old with lung adenocarcinoma. Some clones in this sample may be carry-over from other donors' samples. The V and J genes are TRBV19 and TRBJ2-7, with 7 bases that match TRBD1. CDR3: CASSKLTGLEQYF. CDR3 coding DNA: TGTGCCAGTAGTAAGTTGACAGGGCTCGAGCAGTACTTC.